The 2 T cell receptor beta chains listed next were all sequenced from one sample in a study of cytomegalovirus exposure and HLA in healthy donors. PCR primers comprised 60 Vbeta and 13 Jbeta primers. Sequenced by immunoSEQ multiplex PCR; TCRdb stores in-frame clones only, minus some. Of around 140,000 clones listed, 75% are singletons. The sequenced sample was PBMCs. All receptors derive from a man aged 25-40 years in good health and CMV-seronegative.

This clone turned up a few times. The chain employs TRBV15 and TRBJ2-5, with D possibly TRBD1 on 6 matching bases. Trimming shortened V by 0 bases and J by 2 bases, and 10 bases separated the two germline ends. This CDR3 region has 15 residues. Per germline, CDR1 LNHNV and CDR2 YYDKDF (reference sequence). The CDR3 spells CATSRDRGQQETQYF. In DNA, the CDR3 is TGTGCCACCAGCAGAGACAGGGGCCAGCAAGAGACCCAGTACTTC.

The CDR3 spells CASITGPRGQPQHF. In DNA, the CDR3 is TGTGCCAGCATTACAGGGCCCCGAGGTCAGCCCCAGCATTTT. The chain joins TRBV28 to TRBJ1-5, with a weak D call TRBD1 (6 bases). The germline V gene has CDR1 MDHEN and CDR2 SYDVKM. V was clipped by 7 bases and J by 6 bases, with 16 bases between them. The CDR3 spans 14 residues.